Presented here are 21 T cell receptor beta chains from one specimen sequenced in a study of control samples from healthy donors and cancer patients. Measured with immunoSEQ multiplex PCR; TCRdb has only the in-frame clones, and not every one. The sample lists over 85,000 clones, 80% to 95% occurring once. The source material was blood. Source of these receptors: a woman aged 25-40 years in good health.

The gene calls are TRBV11-2 and TRBJ2-7, with 8 bases lining up with TRBD2. V trimming: 1 base; J trimming: 3 bases; junction bases outside the gene matches: 5. CDR1 and CDR2 from the germline V gene are SGHAT and FQNNGV. The CDR3 is 15 residues long. The CDR3 is CASSLGSSGFYEQYF. CDR3 in DNA: TGTGCCAGCAGCTTAGGGTCTAGCGGGTTCTACGAGCAGTACTTC.

The chain uses TRBV29-1 and TRBJ1-2, with 9 positions matching TRBD1. Per the germline V gene, CDR1 is SQVTM and CDR2 is ANQGSEA. The V and J ends lost 5 bases and 8 bases, in that order; junction bases with no gene match: 6. This CDR3 is 12 amino acids long. The DNA of the CDR3 is TGCAGCGTTTACGGGACAGGGAGAGGCTACACCTTC. Residues: CSVYGTGRGYTF.

V is TRBV24-1 and J is TRBJ1-2; no definite D call. V was pared by 7 bases and J by 7 bases, with 21 bases between. Germline-derived CDR1 and CDR2 are KGHDR and SFDVKD. CDR3 length equals 15 residues. The CDR3 loop reads CATRLLGRRGGGYTF. The CDR3 DNA follows: TGTGCCACCAGACTACTTGGACGCCGTGGTGGTGGCTACACCTTC.

The chain combines TRBV7-9 with TRBJ2-7; 10 nucleotides agree with TRBD2. The CDR3 has 17 residues. Germline values: CDR1 SEHNR, CDR2 FQNEAQ (reference sequence). J lost 0 bases, V lost 5 bases, and 10 bases had no gene match. DNA for the CDR3: TGTGCCAGCAGCCGCTCGAGACTAGCGGGCCTCTCCTACGAGCAGTACTTC. The encoded protein is CASSRSRLAGLSYEQYF.

This clone was recorded only once. The J gene is TRBJ1-1, the V gene TRBV14; tentatively, D is TRBD1 (6 bases). Germline V gene sequence: CDR1 SGHDN, CDR2 FVKESK. V shed 5 bases and J shed 1 base, with 8 bases lying between them. The CDR3 totals 13 residues. Here the CDR3 DNA reads TGTGCCAGCAGCAACAGGGCGAACACTGAAGCTTTCTTT. This translates into CASSNRANTEAFF.

The gene calls are TRBV2 and TRBJ2-7, with D uncertain. The germline gives CDR1 SNHLY, CDR2 FYNNEI. V lost 7 bases, J lost 2 bases, and 12 bases lay in between. This CDR3 has 13 amino acids. DNA for the CDR3: TGTGCCAGCACTGGACGGCTGACCTACGAGCAGTACTTC. As protein: CASTGRLTYEQYF. The complete variable domain, with remaining parts taken from reference TRBV2 and TRBJ2-7, reads EPEVTQTPSHQVTQMGQEVILRCVPISNHLYFYWYRQILGQKVEFLVSFYNNEISEKSEIFDDQFSVERPDGSNFTLKIRSTKLEDSAMYFCASTGRLTYEQYFGPGTRLTVT.

J is TRBJ1-6 and V is TRBV28, with D tentatively TRBD1 (5 bases). CDR1 MDHEN and CDR2 SYDVKM come from the germline V gene. The germline V and J ends were trimmed by 3 bases and 3 bases, with 9 bases remaining between them. The CDR3 runs 15 residues. Written as DNA, the CDR3 is TGTGCCAGCAGTTTTTGGACAATCTATAATTCACCCCTCCACTTT. This gives the protein CASSFWTIYNSPLHF.

CDR3 nucleotide sequence: TGTGCCAGCAGCTTAGTTTGGGGTCTTAACAATGAGCAGTTCTTC. Protein: CASSLVWGLNNEQFF. The chain combines TRBV7-9 with TRBJ2-1; D remains unclear. Germline loops: CDR1 SEHNR, CDR2 FQNEAQ (reference sequence). Trimming took off 1 base at V and 5 bases at J, with 12 bases between the two ends. The CDR3 runs to 15 residues.

The V gene is TRBV4-1, the J gene TRBJ2-1, with TRBD2 matching 7 bases. With 4 bases clipped from V and 5 bases from J, the junction kept 11 bases outside the gene matches. This CDR3 contains 16 residues. Germline V lookup: CDR1 MGHRA, CDR2 YSYEKL. DNA of the CDR3: TGCGCCAGCAGCCCTGGACCTCAAGCGGGACACAATGAGCAGTTCTTC. This encodes CASSPGPQAGHNEQFF.

This clone was detected only once. CDR3: CASSPQGALVNTEAFF. CDR3 coding DNA: TGTGCCAGCAGCCCACAGGGGGCCCTTGTGAACACTGAAGCTTTCTTT. V and J are TRBV9 and TRBJ1-1; 9 positions match TRBD1. CDR1 is SGDLS and CDR2 is YYNGEE in the germline V gene. V lost 4 bases to trimming and J lost 0 bases; unmatched junction nucleotides: 7. The CDR3 loop spans 16 amino acids.

The chain carries TRBV27 and TRBJ1-6; TRBD1 aligns across 10 bases. The V gene end was trimmed by 8 bases and the J gene end by 0 bases; junction bases not matched to a gene: 7. The CDR3 runs to 17 residues. Germline V lookup: CDR1 MNHEY, CDR2 SMNVEV (reference sequence). CDR3 nucleotides: TGTGCCAGCCGGGACAGGGGCCGCAGCTCCTATAATTCACCCCTCCACTTT. Translation: CASRDRGRSSYNSPLHF.

The gene calls are TRBV27 and TRBJ1-6; D call uncertain. Germline V gene data show CDR1 as MNHEY and CDR2 as SMNVEV (reference sequence). There are 13 residues in the CDR3. Between the trimmed V and J ends, which lost 4 bases and 9 bases, there was a span of 10 bases. The CDR3 is CASSSTGSSPLHF. Here the CDR3 DNA reads TGTGCCAGCAGTTCCACCGGAAGTTCACCCCTCCACTTT.

This clone was seen a single time. The genes are TRBV6-5 and TRBJ1-5, with D possibly TRBD1 on 6 matching bases. Germline V gene lookup returns CDR1 MNHEY and CDR2 SVGAGI. The CDR3 sequence is 15 residues long. V lost 6 bases and J lost 0, with 12 bases in between. The CDR3 protein is CASRLWTDSNQPQHF. The CDR3 DNA is TGTGCCAGCAGGCTATGGACAGATAGCAATCAGCCCCAGCATTTT.

The sample holds one count of this clone. This chain joins TRBV7-8 and TRBJ1-2, with a possible D match to TRBD1 (5 bases). The V gene lost 2 bases and the J gene lost 5 bases, with 15 bases spanning the gap. The V gene's germline CDR1 is SGHVS and CDR2 FQNEAQ. This CDR3 has 15 amino acids. CDR3 sequence reads: CASSLSGGGGYGYTF. DNA for the CDR3: TGTGCCAGCAGCTTATCCGGGGGAGGAGGGTATGGCTACACCTTC.

The sample holds a few counts of this clone. The rearrangement uses TRBV2 and TRBJ1-4; 7 bases line up with TRBD1. The J segment lost 1 base and the V segment lost 3 bases, leaving 8 bases of the junction unmatched. This CDR3 is 17 amino acids long. CDR1 SNHLY and CDR2 FYNNEI come from the germline V gene. The CDR3 here is CASSEEGQSLTNEKLFF. The DNA of the CDR3 is TGTGCCAGCAGTGAGGAGGGACAGTCTTTAACTAATGAAAAACTGTTTTTT.

This chain connects TRBV10-3 to TRBJ1-1; tentatively, D is TRBD1 (5 bases). V gave up 3 bases and J gave up 7 bases, with 18 bases separating them. This CDR3 contains 15 residues. From germline, CDR1 is ENHRY and CDR2 SYGVKD. CDR3 bases: TGTGCCATCAGTGAATGGGGAACGCGGGGCAATGAAGCTTTCTTT. This codes for CAISEWGTRGNEAFF.

CDR3 region: CASTQGGVDYGYTF. CDR3 DNA sequence: TGTGCCAGCACACAAGGGGGGGTCGACTATGGCTACACCTTC. This chain joins TRBV6-5 and TRBJ1-2; tentative D call: TRBD1 (6 bases). CDR1 and CDR2 (germline): MNHEY, SVGAGI. Trimming cost V 7 bases and J 3 bases, with 15 bases left between them. This CDR3 contains 14 residues.

The chain combines TRBV6-5 with TRBJ2-2, with D maybe TRBD2 (6 bases). CDR1 is MNHEY, CDR2 SVGAGI, per germline. The length of the CDR3 is 15 residues. The germline V and J ends were trimmed by 6 bases and 5 bases, with 16 bases remaining between them. CDR3: CASRYQVAGTGELFF. Written as DNA, the CDR3 is TGTGCCAGCAGGTACCAGGTGGCGGGGACCGGGGAGCTGTTTTTT.

The rearrangement uses TRBV10-1 and TRBJ1-2; 9 nucleotides align to TRBD1. This CDR3 comprises 15 residues. Germline V CDR1 and CDR2: WNHNN, SYGVQD (reference sequence). The trim removed 3 bases at V and 6 bases at J, leaving 8 bases unmatched. CDR3 nucleotides: TGCGCCAGCAGTGACCCCGGGACAGGGCTTGATGGCTACACCTTC. This translates into CASSDPGTGLDGYTF.

The chain is built from TRBV7-9 and TRBJ1-5, with unresolved D. The germline CDR1 and CDR2 sequences are SEHNR and FQNEAQ (reference sequence). Trimming cost V 2 bases and J 0 bases, with 11 bases left between them. The CDR3 is made up of 16 amino acids. As DNA, the CDR3 is TGTGCCAGCAGCTTAATGGGCCCAAATAGCAATCAGCCCCAGCATTTT. Translating gives CASSLMGPNSNQPQHF.

The J gene is TRBJ1-6, the V gene TRBV7-6; D remains ambiguous. The germline V and J ends were trimmed by 0 bases and 7 bases, with 10 bases remaining between them. The CDR3 sequence is 15 residues long. The germline CDR1 and CDR2 sequences are SGHVS and FNYEAQ. In nucleotides, the CDR3 is TGTGCCAGCAGCTTAGCGCCTAGAGAGAATTCACCCCTCCACTTT. Its protein is CASSLAPRENSPLHF.